These 13 T cell receptor beta chains originate from one sample sequenced in a study of early stage breast cancer tumors. Some clones are missing from TCRdb's copy, which holds only in-frame ones; the method was immunoSEQ multiplex PCR. This table has about 9,000 clones, over 60% appearing once. The source material was breast tumor tissue. These TCRs come from a person aged 45-60 years with breast cancer.

The chain has TRBV6-1 and TRBJ2-7; D might be TRBD1 (6 bases). Germline-derived CDR1 and CDR2 are MNHNS and SASEGT. The CDR3 runs 14 residues. Trimming left V 6 bases short and J 1 base short, with 13 bases between. CDR3 coding DNA: TGTGCCAGCAGCCTGGGGGCTCGGTCCTACGAGCAGTACTTC. Translated: CASSLGARSYEQYF.

The chain uses TRBV6-6 and TRBJ2-2; D possibly corresponds to TRBD1 (6 bases). Germline V gene sequence: CDR1 MNHNY, CDR2 SVGAGI (reference sequence). Between the trimmed V and J ends, which lost 8 bases and 1 base, there was a span of 11 bases. The CDR3 length is 14 residues. Here the CDR3 reads CASGQQGNTGELFF. CDR3 DNA: TGTGCCAGCGGACAACAGGGGAACACCGGGGAGCTGTTTTTT.

The chain joins TRBV28 to TRBJ1-1, with TRBD1 identical over 7 bases. The CDR3 has 13 residues. V was clipped by 6 bases and J by 6 bases; unmatched bases: 7. The germline CDR1 and CDR2 sequences are MDHEN and SYDVKM. This chain's CDR3 is CASSLDRESEAFF. CDR3 bases: TGTGCCAGCAGCCTCGACAGGGAATCTGAAGCTTTCTTT.

This chain links TRBV21-1 with TRBJ1-3; the table's D call TRBD1 went unverified against the DNA. TRBV21-1 is a listed pseudogene. The CDR3 extends over 16 amino acids. CDR3 amino acids: CASSKEAGYSGNTIYF. CDR3 nucleotides: TGTGCCAGCAGCAAAGAGGCAGGGTACTCTGGAAACACCATATATTTT.

The V call is TRBV19, the J call TRBJ2-2; the D gene could be TRBD1 or TRBD2 (5 bases each). Germline V lookup: CDR1 LNHDA, CDR2 SQIVND (reference sequence). Trimming took off 9 bases at V and 6 bases at J, with 8 bases between the two ends. The CDR3 is 11 residues long. The CDR3 reads CASQGAGELFF. The CDR3 DNA reads as TGTGCCAGCCAGGGAGCCGGGGAGCTGTTTTTT.

The rearrangement links TRBV2 to TRBJ2-3, with D perhaps TRBD1 (5 bases). The ends were cut back, 5 bases at V and 6 bases at J, with 18 bases in the middle. Germline values: CDR1 SNHLY, CDR2 FYNNEI. The CDR3 has 15 amino acids. CDR3 protein: CASSLTEIAPDTQYF. The CDR3 nucleotides are TGTGCCAGCAGTTTGACAGAGATAGCCCCGGATACGCAGTATTTT.

The J gene is TRBJ2-3, the V gene TRBV5-4; 11 bases are a match to TRBD2. CDR1 SGHNT and CDR2 YYREEE come from the germline V gene (reference sequence). J gave up 3 bases and V 3 bases, and 9 bases lay outside the gene matches. This CDR3 region has 17 residues. In DNA form, the CDR3 reads TGTGCCAGCAGCTGGGGTTTAGCGGGGGGGCCGACAGATACGCAGTATTTT. Protein: CASSWGLAGGPTDTQYF.

The chain is built from TRBV9 and TRBJ2-1, with D possibly being TRBD1 or TRBD2 (5 bases each). Germline values: CDR1 SGDLS, CDR2 YYNGEE. CDR3 length: 15 residues. V shed 0 bases and J shed 4 bases, with 11 bases lying between them. This CDR3 is CASSVGGTQYNEQFF. The CDR3 DNA follows: TGTGCCAGCAGCGTAGGTGGGACCCAATACAATGAGCAGTTCTTC.

The chain recombines TRBV6-6 with TRBJ2-7; the D gene is possibly TRBD2 (7 bases). Germline V gene sequence: CDR1 MNHNY, CDR2 SVGAGI (reference sequence). Trimming pared 0 bases from V and 2 bases from J, leaving 11 bases between. The CDR3 has 15 amino acids. The CDR3 sequence is CASSYSAGATYEQYF. The CDR3 DNA reads TGTGCCAGCAGTTACTCGGCGGGGGCAACCTACGAGCAGTACTTC.

This chain connects TRBV4-1 to TRBJ2-1, with D tentatively TRBD2 (5 bases). The CDR3 spans 13 residues. Between the trimmed V and J ends, which lost 3 bases and 9 bases, there was a span of 12 bases. Germline values: CDR1 MGHRA, CDR2 YSYEKL. CDR3 protein: CASSHHGESEQFF. DNA of the CDR3: TGCGCCAGCAGCCATCATGGGGAGTCTGAGCAGTTCTTC.

By share of the sample, this clone is medium-sized. The chain uses TRBV29-1 and TRBJ1-2; D perhaps matches TRBD1 (6 bases). Germline V gives CDR1 SQVTM, CDR2 ANQGSEA. The V and J ends lost 7 bases and 2 bases respectively, with 20 bases between them. CDR3 length equals 15 residues. CDR3 sequence (DNA): TGCAGCGCCACGGAGGGGGGCTCGTTAAACTATGGCTACACCTTC. Protein: CSATEGGSLNYGYTF.

V is TRBV28 and J is TRBJ1-5; a weak D match, TRBD1 (6 bases). The CDR3 is made up of 14 amino acids. Trimming removed 3 bases from V and 5 bases from J, with 11 bases in between. Germline V CDR1 and CDR2: MDHEN, SYDVKM. CDR3 bases: TGTGCCAGCAGTTTTCAGGGGCTCTATCAGCCCCAGCATTTT. It is translated as CASSFQGLYQPQHF.

This sequence joins TRBV7-9 and TRBJ2-5, with no clear D. The V end lost 6 bases, the J end lost 5 bases, and 28 bases lay between the germline ends. This CDR3 has 18 amino acids. CDR1 is SEHNR and CDR2 is FQNEAQ in the germline V gene (reference sequence). CDR3 sequence reads: CASRRTSPPSLERETQYF. CDR3 DNA: TGTGCCAGCAGGCGAACCTCTCCCCCCTCGTTAGAACGGGAGACCCAGTACTTC.